These 2 T cell receptor beta chains were sequenced from one sample in a study of T cells in Graves' hyperthyroidism and ophthalmopathy. The source material, RNA transcripts, was used to amplify TCR beta CDR3 regions. The study used the HTBI primer set for a first-round RT-PCR of the TCR CDR3. One entry per CDR3 protein, called by TCRdb with MiXCR from the multiplex PCR reads. Of 640,000 or so distinct CDR3 sequences listed, 14% to 15% are singletons. The sequenced sample was blood. These receptors were collected from a middle-aged woman with Graves' ophthalmopathy.

This clonotype was recorded many times. The chain recombines TRBV6-5 with TRBJ2-7, with 8 bases identical to TRBD2. The CDR3 loop spans 15 amino acids. V lost 7 bases, J lost 0 bases, and 8 bases stayed unmatched. Germline V gene lookup returns CDR1 MNHEY and CDR2 SVGAGI. The DNA of the CDR3 is TGTGCCAGCAAAAAAAAGCGGGAGAGCTCCTACGAGCAGTACTTC. Its protein is CASKKKRESSYEQYF.

This clonotype was detected many times. V and J are TRBV20-1 and TRBJ2-5; D perhaps matches TRBD1 (6 bases). Trimming took 1 base from V and 1 from J, leaving 13 bases between them. Germline lookup yields CDR1 DFQATT and CDR2 SNEGSKA (reference sequence). The CDR3 length is 15 residues. CDR3 in amino acids: CSARGHRAPQETQYF. Here the CDR3 DNA reads TGCAGTGCTAGAGGGCACAGGGCCCCCCAAGAGACCCAGTACTTC.